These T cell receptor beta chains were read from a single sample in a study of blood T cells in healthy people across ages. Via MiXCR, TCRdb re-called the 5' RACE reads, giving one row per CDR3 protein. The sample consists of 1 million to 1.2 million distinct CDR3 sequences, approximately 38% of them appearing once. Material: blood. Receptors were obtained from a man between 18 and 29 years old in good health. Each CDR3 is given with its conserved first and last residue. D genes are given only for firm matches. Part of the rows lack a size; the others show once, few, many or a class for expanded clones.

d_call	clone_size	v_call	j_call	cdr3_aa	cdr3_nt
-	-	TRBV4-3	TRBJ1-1	CASSQRGGNTEAFF	TGCGCCAGCAGCCAGAGGGGAGGGAACACTGAAGCTTTCTTT
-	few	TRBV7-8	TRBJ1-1	CASSLGTRGMNTEAFF	TGTGCCAGCAGCTTGGGTACACGGGGGATGAACACTGAAGCTTTCTTT
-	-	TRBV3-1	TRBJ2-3	CASSQAQFGYAYF	TGTGCCAGCAGCCAAGCCCAGTTCGGATACGCGTATTTT
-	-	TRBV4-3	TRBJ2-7	CASSQEYDGYEQYF	TGCGCCAGCAGCCAAGAATATGACGGGTACGAGCAGTACTTC
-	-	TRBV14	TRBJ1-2	CASSQDGAVYGYTF	TGTGCCAGCAGCCAAGACGGGGCAGTCTATGGCTACACCTTC
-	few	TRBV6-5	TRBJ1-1	CASSYSSVQATNTEAFF	TGTGCCAGCAGTTACTCATCCGTGCAGGCTACGAACACTGAAGCTTTCTTT
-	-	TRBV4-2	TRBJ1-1	CASSQGGSVTEAFF	TGTGCCAGCAGCCAAGGGGGCAGCGTAACTGAAGCTTTCTTT
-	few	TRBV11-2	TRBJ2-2	CASSLEMPGTNTGELFF	TGTGCCAGCAGCTTAGAAATGCCGGGGACGAACACCGGGGAGCTGTTTTTT
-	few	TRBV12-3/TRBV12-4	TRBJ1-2	CASRGRDRNNYGYTF	TGTGCCAGCAGGGGCCGGGACCGAAATAACTATGGCTACACCTTC
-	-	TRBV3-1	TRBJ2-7	CASSQEIRAGQYF	TGTGCCAGCAGCCAAGAGATCCGAGCGGGGCAGTACTTC
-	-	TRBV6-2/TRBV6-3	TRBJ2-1	CASSWSYNEQFF	TGTGCCAGCAGTTGGTCATACAATGAGCAGTTCTTC
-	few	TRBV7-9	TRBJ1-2	CASSFDQQFGYTF	TGTGCCAGCAGCTTTGATCAACAGTTTGGCTACACCTTC
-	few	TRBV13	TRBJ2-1	CASSLTESDRGSEDEQFF	TGTGCCAGCAGCTTGACGGAAAGTGACCGGGGAAGTGAGGATGAGCAGTTCTTC
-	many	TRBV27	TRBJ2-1	CASSFPGGEQFF	TGTGCCAGCAGTTTCCCGGGTGGTGAGCAGTTCTTC
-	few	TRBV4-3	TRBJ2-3	CASSQGFNVGASGDTQYF	TGCGCCAGCAGCCAAGGTTTTAATGTGGGGGCATCGGGGGATACGCAGTATTTT
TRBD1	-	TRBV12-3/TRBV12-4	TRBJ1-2	CVSSSGTGGYGYTF	TGTGTCAGCAGTTCCGGGACAGGCGGCTATGGCTACACCTTC
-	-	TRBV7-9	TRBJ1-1	CASRISSWAEAFF	TGTGCCAGCCGAATCTCGAGTTGGGCTGAAGCTTTCTTT
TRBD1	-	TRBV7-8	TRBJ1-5	CASSLSQGASNQPQHF	TGTGCCAGCAGCTTATCACAGGGGGCGAGCAATCAGCCCCAGCATTTT
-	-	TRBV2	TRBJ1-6	CASNHREDSYNSPLHF	TGTGCCAGCAACCACAGGGAAGACTCCTATAATTCACCCCTCCACTTT
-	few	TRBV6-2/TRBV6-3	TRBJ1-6	CASSTGVYNSPLHF	TGTGCCAGCAGTACCGGGGTCTATAATTCACCCCTCCACTTT
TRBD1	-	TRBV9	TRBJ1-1	CASSVEGARSTEAFF	TGTGCCAGCAGCGTAGAGGGGGCGCGTTCTACTGAAGCTTTCTTT
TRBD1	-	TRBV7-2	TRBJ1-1	CASSLPRNRGRTEAFF	TGTGCCAGCAGCTTACCAAGGAACAGGGGACGCACTGAAGCTTTCTTT
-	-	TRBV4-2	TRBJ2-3	CASSQPGKTPTDTQYF	TGTGCCAGCAGCCAACCTGGGAAGACCCCCACAGATACGCAGTATTTT
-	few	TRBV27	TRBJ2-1	CASTFKVAGSNEQFF	TGTGCCAGCACTTTTAAGGTGGCTGGCTCCAATGAGCAGTTCTTC
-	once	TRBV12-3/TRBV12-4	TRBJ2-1	CASSVALSYNEQFF	TGTGCCAGCAGTGTAGCCCTCTCCTACAATGAGCAGTTCTTC
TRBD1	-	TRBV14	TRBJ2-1	CASSRPGQGLYEQFF	TGTGCCAGCAGCCGACCGGGACAGGGGCTATATGAGCAGTTCTTC
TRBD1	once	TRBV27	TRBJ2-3	CASSFHGTGVDTQYF	TGTGCCAGCAGTTTCCACGGGACAGGGGTGGATACGCAGTATTTT
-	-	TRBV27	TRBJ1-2	CATRTLNYGYTF	TGTGCCACCAGGACCCTAAACTATGGCTACACCTTC
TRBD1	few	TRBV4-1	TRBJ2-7	CASSHLTGHEQYF	TGCGCCAGCAGCCATCTGACAGGGCACGAGCAGTACTTC
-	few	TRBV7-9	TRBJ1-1	CASSLAAGVEAFF	TGTGCCAGCAGCTTAGCAGCGGGGGTCGAAGCTTTCTTT
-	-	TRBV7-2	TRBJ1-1	CASSLTDGNTEAFF	TGTGCCAGCAGCTTGACAGATGGGAACACTGAAGCTTTCTTT
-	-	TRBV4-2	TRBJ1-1	CASSLGRQVGEAFF	TGTGCCAGCAGCCTCGGACGACAGGTTGGTGAAGCTTTCTTT
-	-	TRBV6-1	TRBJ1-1	CASRAIGEAFF	TGTGCCAGCAGGGCCATAGGGGAAGCTTTCTTT
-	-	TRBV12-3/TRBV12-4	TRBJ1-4	CASSSGTKEKLFF	TGTGCCAGCAGTTCAGGCACAAAAGAAAAACTGTTTTTT
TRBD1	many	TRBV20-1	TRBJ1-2	CSADRGDRASLNYGYTF	TGCAGTGCCGATAGGGGGGACAGGGCCTCACTTAACTATGGCTACACCTTC
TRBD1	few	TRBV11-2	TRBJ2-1	CASSTKQGSVFDEQFF	TGTGCCAGCAGTACCAAACAGGGGAGTGTATTCGATGAGCAGTTCTTC
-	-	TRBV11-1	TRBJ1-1	CASRLVDRNTEAFF	TGTGCCAGCAGATTAGTTGATCGGAACACTGAAGCTTTCTTT
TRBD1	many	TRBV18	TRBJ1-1	CASSPSAYRGMNTEAFF	TGTGCCAGCTCACCGTCCGCTTACAGGGGGATGAACACTGAAGCTTTCTTT
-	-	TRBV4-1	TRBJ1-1	CASSQVGRASTEAFF	TGCGCCAGCAGCCAAGTTGGACGGGCATCCACTGAAGCTTTCTTT
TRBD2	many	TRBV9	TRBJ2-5	CASSVGGTSMQTQYF	TGTGCCAGCAGCGTAGGAGGGACTAGCATGCAGACCCAGTACTTC
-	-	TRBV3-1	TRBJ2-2	CASRKQGLPGVTGELFF	TGTGCCAGCAGGAAACAGGGACTTCCGGGGGTTACCGGGGAGCTGTTTTTT
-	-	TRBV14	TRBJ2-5	CASSQEKSGRATQYF	TGTGCCAGCAGCCAAGAGAAAAGCGGGCGGGCGACCCAGTACTTC
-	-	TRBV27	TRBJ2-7	CASSLSWRGSYEQYF	TGTGCCAGCAGTTTATCCTGGCGGGGAAGCTACGAGCAGTACTTC
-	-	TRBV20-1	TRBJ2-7	CSARAPSSYEQYF	TGCAGTGCTAGAGCCCCTAGCTCCTACGAGCAGTACTTC
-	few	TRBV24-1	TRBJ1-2	CATSDDRGGNYGYTF	TGTGCCACCAGTGACGATCGCGGGGGCAACTATGGCTACACCTTC
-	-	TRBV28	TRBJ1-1	CASTHTMNTEAFF	TGTGCCAGCACCCATACAATGAACACTGAAGCTTTCTTT
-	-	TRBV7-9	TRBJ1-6	CASSLGGITSPLHF	TGTGCCAGCAGCTTAGGTGGGATTACCTCACCCCTCCACTTT
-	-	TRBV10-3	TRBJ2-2	CAISESLRGTGELFF	TGTGCCATCAGTGAGTCGTTGAGGGGAACCGGGGAGCTGTTTTTT
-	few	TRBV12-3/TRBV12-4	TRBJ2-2	CASRGLAGELFF	TGTGCCAGCAGGGGGCTGGCCGGGGAGCTGTTTTTT
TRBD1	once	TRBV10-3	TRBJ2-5	CAIRGTGGNNEQYF	TGTGCCATCAGGGGGACAGGCGGCAACAATGAGCAGTACTTC
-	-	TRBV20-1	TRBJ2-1	CSARATGGRDSYNEQFF	TGCAGTGCTAGGGCTACCGGGGGCCGAGATTCTTACAATGAGCAGTTCTTC
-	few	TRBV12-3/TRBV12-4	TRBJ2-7	CASSPRHDEQYF	TGTGCCAGCAGCCCACGGCACGACGAGCAGTACTTC
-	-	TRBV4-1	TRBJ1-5	CASSPIGGGRLRPQHF	TGCGCCAGCAGCCCGATAGGAGGGGGGCGCCTTCGGCCCCAGCATTTT
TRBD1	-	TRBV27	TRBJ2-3	CASKGHRDRGGDTQYF	TGTGCCAGCAAAGGGCATAGGGACAGGGGCGGAGATACGCAGTATTTT
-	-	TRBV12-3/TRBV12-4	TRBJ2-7	CASSFLQGTYEQYF	TGTGCCAGCAGTTTTTTACAGGGAACCTACGAGCAGTACTTC
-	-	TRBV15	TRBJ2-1	CATSREPSGANEQFF	TGTGCCACCAGCAGAGAGCCTAGTGGAGCGAATGAGCAGTTCTTC
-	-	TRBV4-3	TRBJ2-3	CASSQSLGGATDTQYF	TGCGCCAGCAGCCAATCCCTTGGCGGGGCCACAGATACGCAGTATTTT
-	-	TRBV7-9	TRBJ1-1	CASSLVTAGTEAFF	TGTGCCAGCAGCTTAGTTACCGCTGGGACTGAAGCTTTCTTT